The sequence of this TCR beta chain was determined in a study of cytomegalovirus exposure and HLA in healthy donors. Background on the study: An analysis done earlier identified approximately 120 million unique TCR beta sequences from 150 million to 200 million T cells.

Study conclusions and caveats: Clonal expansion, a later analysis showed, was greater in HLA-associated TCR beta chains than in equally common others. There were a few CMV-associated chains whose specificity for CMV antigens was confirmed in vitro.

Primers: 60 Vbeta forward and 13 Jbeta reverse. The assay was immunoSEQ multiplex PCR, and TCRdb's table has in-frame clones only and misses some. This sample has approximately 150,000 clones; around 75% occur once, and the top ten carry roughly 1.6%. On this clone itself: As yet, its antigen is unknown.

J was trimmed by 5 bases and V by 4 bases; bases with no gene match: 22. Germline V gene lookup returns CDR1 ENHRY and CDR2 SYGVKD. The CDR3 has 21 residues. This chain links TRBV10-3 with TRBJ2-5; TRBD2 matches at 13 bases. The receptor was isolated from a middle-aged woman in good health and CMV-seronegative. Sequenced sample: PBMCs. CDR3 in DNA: TGTGCCATCAGTGGACAGCGTCTAGGATCGGGACTAGCGGGATTGTCGGAGACCCAGTACTTC. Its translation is CAISGQRLGSGLAGLSETQYF.